The 2 T cell receptor beta chains presented below share a single source sample, sequenced in a study of cytomegalovirus exposure and HLA in healthy donors. Measured with immunoSEQ multiplex PCR; TCRdb has only the in-frame clones, and not every one. The sample includes a few hundred thousand clones, around 87% of them seen just once. The specimen was PBMCs. Every receptor here comes from a woman aged 18-35 years in good health and CMV-seronegative.

The chain has TRBV28 and TRBJ1-4; 9 nucleotides align to TRBD1. V was pared by 5 bases and J by 4 bases, with 5 bases of the junction left unmatched. Germline-derived CDR1 and CDR2 are MDHEN and SYDVKM. The CDR3 extends over 15 amino acids. This chain's CDR3 is CASSPGQGFNEKLFF. The CDR3 DNA follows: TGTGCCAGCAGTCCCGGACAGGGGTTTAATGAAAAACTGTTTTTT.

The CDR3 protein is CASSPRGGLGEKLFF. CDR3 DNA sequence: TGTGCCAGCAGCCCCCGGGGGGGGCTGGGTGAAAAACTGTTTTTT. V usage is TRBV7-3 and J usage is TRBJ1-4, with a weak D call TRBD1 (6 bases). Germline CDR1 is SGHTA and CDR2 is FQGTGA. Trimming cost V 5 bases and J 7 bases, with 17 bases left between them. The CDR3 spans 15 residues. The full variable domain, completed using reference TRBV7-3 and TRBJ1-4, is GAGVSQTPSNKVTEKGKYVELRCDPISGHTALYWYRQSLGQGPEFLIYFQGTGAADDSGLPNDRFFAVRPEGSVSTLKIQRTERGDSAVYLCASSPRGGLGEKLFFGSGTQLSVL.